This entry describes one T cell receptor (beta chain). Its antigen is not known. What was amplified from RNA transcripts were TCR beta CDR3 regions. The HTBI primer set was used in a first-round RT-PCR of the TCR CDR3. MiXCR, run by TCRdb on the multiplex PCR reads, gives a single entry per CDR3 protein. This sample yields nearly 750,000 distinct CDR3 sequences, of which about 35% are seen a single time; around 32% belongs to the top ten. This CDR3 region has 18 residues. In germline, CDR1 is MNHEY, CDR2 SVGAGI. The V and J ends lost 0 bases and 0 bases respectively, with 18 bases between them. The data are from a study of T cells in Graves' hyperthyroidism and ophthalmopathy. Study conclusions and caveats: Most clonotypes that expanded in the thyroid above 0.001 also showed up in blood.

This clonotype was sampled from a woman aged 35 to 49 with Graves' hyperthyroidism. Source material: blood. The gene calls are TRBV6-5 and TRBJ2-7; D may be TRBD1 or TRBD2 (5 bases each). CDR3 in amino acids: CASSYSRGPGTRSYEQYF. The CDR3 nucleotides are TGTGCCAGCAGTTACTCGAGAGGGCCCGGGACCCGCTCCTACGAGCAGTACTTC.